These 23 T cell receptor beta chains came from one sample sequenced in a study of cytomegalovirus exposure and HLA in healthy donors. 60 Vbeta and 13 Jbeta primers were used in PCR. Assay: immunoSEQ multiplex PCR; the TCRdb copy retains only in-frame clones and omits some. Here the sample spans about 150,000 clones, about 72% being singletons. Specimen: PBMCs. These TCRs come from a man in his sixties in good health and CMV-seronegative.

The sample holds one count of this clone. The chain recombines TRBV9 with TRBJ2-7; a weak D match, TRBD1 (6 bases). CDR1 is SGDLS, CDR2 YYNGEE, per germline. Trimming cost V 0 bases and J 4 bases, with 14 bases left between them. This CDR3 spans 15 amino acids. DNA for the CDR3: TGTGCCAGCAGCGTAGGCCCCGGGACAAGGTACGAGCAGTACTTC. Translation gives CASSVGPGTRYEQYF.

This clone has only one observation. The chain has TRBV29-1 and TRBJ2-2, with D possibly TRBD2 on 6 matching bases. Germline CDR1 is SQVTM and CDR2 is ANQGSEA. The CDR3 is made up of 12 amino acids. The ends were cut back, 7 bases at V and 6 bases at J, with 12 bases in the middle. The CDR3 is CSAGWGAGELFF. CDR3 DNA: TGCAGCGCCGGATGGGGGGCCGGGGAGCTGTTTTTT.

This rearrangement joins TRBV19 to TRBJ2-5, with D possibly matching TRBD2 (7 bases). Germline V lookup: CDR1 LNHDA, CDR2 SQIVND (reference sequence). The CDR3 has 14 residues. Between the trimmed V and J ends, which lost 5 bases and 7 bases, there was a span of 17 bases. The CDR3 nucleotides read TGTGCCAGTAGTGGGGCGGGGGCCCCCGGGACCCAGTACTTC. Its translation is CASSGAGAPGTQYF.

CDR3 loop: CASSQDPVEAADTQYF. CDR3 nucleotides: TGCGCCAGCAGCCAAGATCCGGTCGAGGCAGCAGATACGCAGTATTTT. The chain has TRBV4-1 and TRBJ2-3; D remains ambiguous. The germline V and J ends were trimmed by 0 bases and 4 bases, with 14 bases remaining between them. Germline V CDR1 and CDR2: MGHRA, YSYEKL. The CDR3 runs to 16 residues.

This clone was seen a handful of times. The chain joins TRBV28 to TRBJ2-1; 8 bases are a match to TRBD2. The trim removed 6 bases at V and 4 bases at J, leaving 8 bases unmatched. The CDR3 is 15 amino acids. Per the germline V gene, CDR1 is MDHEN and CDR2 is SYDVKM. CDR3 nucleotides: TGTGCCAGCAGCCCCCCAGCGGGGGCTTACAATGAGCAGTTCTTC. It yields the protein CASSPPAGAYNEQFF.

This clone was found a few times. V and J are TRBV7-3 and TRBJ2-2; the D gene is possibly TRBD2 (6 bases). CDR1 and CDR2 from the germline V gene are SGHTA and FQGTGA. Trimming took 3 bases from V and 4 from J, leaving 9 bases between them. There are 14 residues in the CDR3. The CDR3 nucleotides are TGTGCCAGCAGCTTGACTAGTTTCACCGGGGAGCTGTTTTTT. This gives the protein CASSLTSFTGELFF.

This chain uses TRBV5-1 with TRBJ1-2, with TRBD1 matching 7 bases. V lost 4 bases and J lost 4; bases outside the gene matches: 10. CDR3 length equals 15 residues. The V gene's germline CDR1 is SGHRS and CDR2 YFSETQ. CDR3 sequence: CASSPEQAGGYGYTF. In DNA form, the CDR3 reads TGCGCCAGCAGCCCGGAGCAGGCAGGGGGCTATGGCTACACCTTC.

The chain is built from TRBV9 and TRBJ1-1; D unresolved. The V end was cut by 4 bases, the J end by 0 bases, with 10 bases between. The CDR3 has 14 residues. Germline lookup yields CDR1 SGDLS and CDR2 YYNGEE. CDR3 DNA sequence: TGTGCCAGCAGCCCCAGTCAGATGAACACTGAAGCTTTCTTT. Protein: CASSPSQMNTEAFF.

J is TRBJ1-5 and V is TRBV27; D might be TRBD1 (6 bases). V was trimmed by 3 bases and J by 0 bases, leaving 12 bases between them. The CDR3 has 16 residues. CDR1 and CDR2 (germline): MNHEY, SMNVEV (reference sequence). The CDR3 reads CASSLPQGNSNQPQHF. The CDR3 DNA is TGTGCCAGCAGTTTGCCACAGGGAAATAGCAATCAGCCCCAGCATTTT.

The chain uses TRBV21-1 and TRBJ2-7; whether TRBD1, the table's D call, matches the DNA was not checked. TRBV21-1 counts as a pseudogene. The CDR3 sequence is 15 residues long. CDR3: CASSKEQGANDEQYF. The CDR3 nucleotides read TGTGCCAGCAGCAAAGAGCAGGGGGCTAACGACGAGCAGTACTTC.

CDR3 nucleotide sequence: TGTGCCAGCAGCCGTAGCGGGGGACAAGAGACCCAGTACTTC. Translated, it gives CASSRSGGQETQYF. The chain is built from TRBV7-9 and TRBJ2-5; 9 bases align to TRBD2. Germline V gives CDR1 SEHNR, CDR2 FQNEAQ (reference sequence). The CDR3 has 14 amino acids. The V and J ends lost 5 bases and 2 bases, in that order; junction bases with no gene match: 3.

This clone came up a few times. The chain recombines TRBV19 with TRBJ2-2; TRBD1 agrees at 7 bases. With V trimmed by 6 bases and J by 1 base, 5 bases remained unmatched. The CDR3 contains 15 residues. Germline CDR1 reads LNHDA; CDR2 reads SQIVND (reference sequence). The CDR3 reads CASRTGSLNTGELFF. DNA for the CDR3: TGTGCCAGTAGGACAGGGTCCCTGAACACCGGGGAGCTGTTTTTT.

The chain links TRBV27 to TRBJ2-1; 8 bases are shared with TRBD1. Germline V gene lookup returns CDR1 MNHEY and CDR2 SMNVEV (reference sequence). There are 14 residues in the CDR3. V shed 7 bases, J shed 6 bases, and the junction held 8 bases outside the gene matches. The CDR3 reads CASKRTGSFNEQFF. CDR3 in DNA: TGTGCCAGCAAGCGGACAGGGTCTTTCAATGAGCAGTTCTTC.

The chain links TRBV28 to TRBJ1-1; D is ambiguous. This CDR3 region has 11 residues. Trimming took 6 bases from V and 3 from J, leaving 5 bases between them. Germline V gene sequence: CDR1 MDHEN, CDR2 SYDVKM. In DNA form, the CDR3 reads TGTGCCAGCAGGTCATACACTGAAGCTTTCTTT. This encodes CASRSYTEAFF.

The genes are TRBV27 and TRBJ1-2; no firm D call. The CDR3 runs to 14 residues. CDR1 is MNHEY, CDR2 SMNVEV, per germline (reference sequence). Trimming shortened V by 5 bases and J by 1 base, and 11 bases separated the two germline ends. The DNA for the CDR3 is TGTGCCAGCAGTCCAGACGGGTTTAACTATGGCTACACCTTC. Amino acid sequence: CASSPDGFNYGYTF.

The rearrangement uses TRBV20-1 and TRBJ2-7, with D hard to call. The CDR3 consists of 11 residues. V lost 1 base and J 3 bases, leaving 4 bases between the germline ends. Germline V lookup: CDR1 DFQATT, CDR2 SNEGSKA (reference sequence). The CDR3 region is CSARGGYEQYF. Written as DNA, the CDR3 is TGCAGTGCTAGAGGAGGCTACGAGCAGTACTTC.

The genes are TRBV29-1 and TRBJ1-2, with D hard to call. The germline V gene has CDR1 SQVTM and CDR2 ANQGSEA. This CDR3 contains 13 residues. The V and J ends lost 2 bases and 0 bases respectively, with 7 bases between them. CDR3 amino acids: CSVEMGANYGYTF. The DNA for the CDR3 is TGCAGCGTTGAAATGGGAGCTAACTATGGCTACACCTTC.

The V and J genes are TRBV19 and TRBJ1-2, with 11 nucleotides matching TRBD1. Germline loops: CDR1 LNHDA, CDR2 SQIVND (reference sequence). The CDR3 covers 16 residues. V was clipped by 5 bases and J by 3 bases; unmatched bases: 8. CDR3 in amino acids: CASSPDSGQGDYGYTF. The CDR3 DNA reads as TGTGCCAGTAGTCCTGATTCGGGACAGGGGGACTATGGCTACACCTTC.

This chain's CDR3 is CASSEGLAGNAYEQYF. For the CDR3, the DNA is TGTGCCAGCAGTGAAGGATTAGCGGGAAATGCGTACGAGCAGTACTTC. The gene calls are TRBV6-1 and TRBJ2-7; 8 nucleotides match TRBD2. Germline CDR1 reads MNHNS; CDR2 reads SASEGT. The CDR3 is 16 residues long. The ends lost 1 base at V and 4 bases at J; junction bases unmatched: 9.

The chain links TRBV11-1 to TRBJ2-5, with a tentative D call TRBD2 (5 bases). Germline assignment: CDR1 SGHAT and CDR2 FQDESV (reference sequence). The CDR3 is 14 residues long. Trimming removed 3 bases at V and 0 bases at J, with 8 bases between. The CDR3, as DNA: TGTGCCAGCAGCTTGACCGGGAACCAAGAGACCCAGTACTTC. Its protein is CASSLTGNQETQYF.

This clone came up once. The chain uses TRBV28 and TRBJ2-3; 8 nucleotides agree with TRBD2. Per the germline V gene, CDR1 is MDHEN and CDR2 is SYDVKM. The CDR3 runs to 16 residues. Losses at the gene ends were 2 bases for V and 4 bases for J; bases not matched to a gene: 8. As DNA, the CDR3 is TGTGCCAGCAGTTTAACCGGCGGGAGGTTTGCAGATACGCAGTATTTT. This sequence encodes CASSLTGGRFADTQYF. Looking up the rest from reference TRBV28 and TRBJ2-3 gives the full variable domain: DVKVTQSSRYLVKRTGEKVFLECVQDMDHENMFWYRQDPGLGLRLIYFSYDVKMKEKGDIPEGYSVSREKKERFSLILESASTNQTSMYLCASSLTGGRFADTQYFGPGTRLTVL.

The chain employs TRBV6-1 and TRBJ2-7; D may be TRBD1 (6 bases). Germline CDR1 is MNHNS and CDR2 is SASEGT. This CDR3 contains 14 residues. Trimming removed 6 bases at V and 3 bases at J, with 15 bases between. The CDR3 nucleotides read TGTGCCAGCAGCGAGGCAGGGGAAAACTACGAGCAGTACTTC. This translates into CASSEAGENYEQYF.

The chain combines TRBV6-5 with TRBJ2-2; 8 bases agree with TRBD1. J lost 7 bases, V lost 4 bases, and 11 bases had no gene match. The CDR3 contains 16 residues. Germline V gene data show CDR1 as MNHEY and CDR2 as SVGAGI. The CDR3 here is CASSSPGGMSFGELFF. The CDR3 nucleotides are TGTGCCAGCAGTTCGCCAGGGGGCATGTCCTTCGGGGAGCTGTTTTTT.